A selection of T cell receptor beta chains follows, all from one sample in a study of blood T cell repertoires in COVID-19. Here immunoSEQ multiplex PCR was the method, and the copy in TCRdb shows in-frame clones only, minus some. The profile shows 380,000 or so clones, around 89% of them singletons. The sample comprised peripheral blood. The receptors were gathered from a middle-aged man with acute or convalescent COVID-19. Both conserved end residues are part of each CDR3. D genes are given only for firm matches. Some rows mark clone size as missing; the rest say once, few, many or name a class of expanded clone.

d_gene	v_gene	abundance	j_gene	CDR3aa	CDR3nt
.	TRBV10-3	.	TRBJ1-2	CAISESGRAAGYTF	TGTGCCATCAGTGAGTCGGGCAGGGCAGCTGGCTACACCTTC
.	TRBV19	once	TRBJ1-2	CASTLSGGYYGYTF	TGTGCCAGTACCCTTTCGGGGGGGTACTATGGCTACACCTTC
TRBD1	TRBV4-1	.	TRBJ1-2	CASSQRQGVRRNNYGYTF	TGCGCCAGCAGTCAGAGACAGGGGGTGAGGAGGAATAACTATGGCTACACCTTC
TRBD1	TRBV6-5	.	TRBJ1-2	CASKTGAFGNYGYTF	TGTGCCAGCAAAACAGGGGCGTTTGGTAACTATGGCTACACCTTC
.	TRBV9	.	TRBJ1-1	CASSGRGEFTEAFF	TGTGCCAGCAGCGGCAGGGGAGAGTTCACTGAAGCTTTCTTT
TRBD1	TRBV7-8	.	TRBJ2-7	CASSSDPGQDREQYF	TGTGCCAGCAGCTCGGACCCCGGACAGGATAGAGAGCAGTACTTC
TRBD1	TRBV5-1	.	TRBJ1-4	CASSLDRGHEKLFF	TGCGCCAGCAGCTTGGACAGGGGGCACGAAAAACTGTTTTTT
TRBD2	TRBV9	once	TRBJ2-7	CASTRDASGGYEQYF	TGTGCAAGCACTAGAGATGCTAGCGGGGGCTACGAGCAGTACTTC
TRBD1	TRBV27	.	TRBJ1-1	CASSLPPTGDYTEAFF	TGTGCCAGCAGTTTACCACCAACAGGGGATTACACTGAAGCTTTCTTT
TRBD1	TRBV5-1	once	TRBJ1-2	CASSWATGSEGYTF	TGCGCCAGCAGCTGGGCGACAGGGAGTGAGGGCTACACCTTC
.	TRBV4-2	once	TRBJ2-1	CASSPRRGYNEQFF	TGTGCCAGCAGCCCTCGGAGAGGGTACAATGAGCAGTTCTTC
.	TRBV7-2	.	TRBJ1-1	CASSPWGGRGTEAFF	TGTGCCAGCAGCCCTTGGGGGGGAAGGGGGACTGAAGCTTTCTTT
.	TRBV7-6	.	TRBJ1-4	CASSLNRVANEKLFF	TGTGCCAGCAGCCTAAACAGGGTGGCTAATGAAAAACTGTTTTTT
TRBD2	TRBV11-3	.	TRBJ2-2	CASSLRSGGNTGELFF	TGTGCCAGCAGCTTAAGAAGCGGGGGGAACACCGGGGAGCTGTTTTTT
TRBD1	TRBV4-3	.	TRBJ1-3	CASSQEDRAGNTIYF	TGCGCCAGCAGCCAAGAGGACAGGGCTGGAAACACCATATATTTT
TRBD1	TRBV7-2	.	TRBJ1-6	CASSLEGTGVSPLHF	TGTGCCAGCAGCTTAGAGGGGACAGGGGTTTCGCCCCTCCACTTT
TRBD1	TRBV5-6	few	TRBJ1-6	CASSPGTGIGSPLHF	TGTGCCAGCAGCCCTGGGACAGGTATCGGTTCACCCCTCCACTTT
.	TRBV4-2	.	TRBJ2-7	CASSQGSGYEQYF	TGTGCCAGCAGCCAAGGGTCCGGGTACGAGCAGTACTTC
.	TRBV28	.	TRBJ2-3	CASSEVKRTGTDTQYF	TGTGCCAGCAGTGAAGTCAAGCGGACCGGCACAGATACGCAGTATTTT
TRBD1	TRBV6-5	.	TRBJ2-2	CASSYYGTGNTGELFF	TGTGCCAGCAGTTATTACGGGACAGGGAACACCGGGGAGCTGTTTTTT
.	TRBV11-1	.	TRBJ2-2	CASTPPGHPNTGELFF	TGTGCCAGCACCCCCCCGGGACACCCGAACACCGGGGAGCTGTTTTTT
TRBD2	TRBV7-9	.	TRBJ2-7	CASSLLAGVSYEQYF	TGTGCCAGCAGCTTACTAGCGGGGGTGTCCTACGAGCAGTACTTC